This T cell receptor beta chain was identified in a study of Ad26.COV2.S vaccination and SARS-CoV-2 variants listed by TCRdb under 2021. About the investigation overall: Donors in the vaccine arm were drawn from COV1001, a multicentre, randomized, double-blind, placebo-controlled phase I-IIa trial testing Ad26.COV2.S in healthy adults. Ad26.COV2.S was given intramuscularly at 5x10^10 or 1x10^11 viral particles, as a single shot or as two shots 56 days apart. TCRbeta repertoire sequencing served as the tool for gauging how specific and how broad the SARS-CoV-2-reactive T cell receptors were following Ad26.COV2.S vaccination. A total of about 30 samples were included in the TCR-sequenced set, comprising around 19 Ad26.COV2.S vaccine recipients, 5 placebo recipients and 8 SARS-CoV-2 convalescent individuals. Trial participants were randomized into five groups of five: low-dose or high-dose Ad26.COV2.S given once or twice, or placebo on both occasions. Investigators did not know the trial group allocation while performing experiments and assessing outcomes.

V and J are trimmed by 7 bases and 6 bases, and the gene matches miss 6 bases of the junction. Taken from the germline V gene (reference sequence), the CDR1 and CDR2 loops are GTSNPN and SVGIG. Inclusive of the bounding cysteine and phenylalanine, the CDR3 is 13 residues long. Of all the DNA, just the CDR3 is kept, 39 bases in frame from base 1. Comment on this clone: Its antigen is currently not known. One base away there is no much larger clone; base qualities are not given.

The treatment or condition label of this sample denotes: 15 to 20 received Ad26.COV2.S at low or high dose, single or two shots; several received placebo; per-sample allocation not given. For vaccine and placebo recipients, the sequenced repertoires came from samples collected on day 63 after the first injection. Cohort 1b enrolled some 25 adults aged 18-55 years at a single site in Boston, USA, between 29 July and 7 August 2020. Ad26.COV2.S consisted of a replication-incompetent adenovirus type 26 vector by which a prefusion-stabilized SARS-CoV-2 spike protein from the original Wuhan strain was expressed. Broad study findings and their caveats: Comparable non-spike TCR breadth was observed between vaccine and placebo recipients, consistent with only spike being contained in the vaccine. Ad26.COV2.S recipients had higher spike-specific TCR breadth than placebo recipients (P = 0.0014). The study lacked the statistical power to compare responses across vaccine doses or regimens. Substantial breadth of spike-specific CD8+ and CD4+ T cell responses was reported after vaccination. The authors noted that the TCR breadth and depth analyses may have underestimated total T cell responses.

The immunoSEQ Assay was used to sequence TCRbeta CDR3 regions. After extraction, genomic DNA underwent amplification by bias-controlled multiplex PCR, followed by high-throughput sequencing. The original methods were these. To quantify the absolute abundance of every unique TCRbeta CDR3 region, sequences were collapsed and filtered. Usable DNA was measured by amplifying reference genes present in all nucleated cells, and TCRbeta template counts were normalized to that usable DNA to estimate T cell fraction. Repertoire TCRs were annotated as SARS-CoV-2-specific when V gene, CDR3 amino acid sequence and J gene were exactly matched to a known reactive TCR set. The reference SARS-CoV-2 TCR set was obtained from MIRA and was filtered for enrichment in COVID-19-positive ImmuneCODE repertoires, whereby public or cross-reactive TCRs were removed. Based on the MIRA antigens, annotated TCRs were further analysed at the level of specific ORF or position within ORF. Breadth was defined as the number of annotated unique rearrangements divided by the total number of unique productive rearrangements, and depth was defined as the summed frequency of the annotated unique rearrangements. Group comparisons of TCR breadth used two-sided Wilcoxon rank-sum tests. The immuneACCESS repertoire file appears here via TCRdb, limited to in-frame rearrangements. These files lack a portion of the clones; in checked studies, under half of the deficit traces to unresolved V genes, and the cause of the others is not known. V and J calls plus clone size are reproduced from that table; the DNA served to infer D and trimming. A total of fewer than 800,000 clones appear in this sample, 70% to 90% of them only once. The ten most abundant clones make up approximately 1.5% of the sample.

This material consisted of peripheral blood, taken in a trial of Ad26.COV2.S vaccine versus placebo. The rearranged chain carries TRBV30 and TRBJ1-6; 7 central bases correspond to TRBD1. The TCR originated in a person aged 18 to 65 who received the Ad26.COV2.S COVID-19 vaccine or a placebo. The DNA sequence reads TGTGCCTTGGTGACAGGGTTTAATTCACCCCTCCACTTT. Its protein reads: CALVTGFNSPLHF.